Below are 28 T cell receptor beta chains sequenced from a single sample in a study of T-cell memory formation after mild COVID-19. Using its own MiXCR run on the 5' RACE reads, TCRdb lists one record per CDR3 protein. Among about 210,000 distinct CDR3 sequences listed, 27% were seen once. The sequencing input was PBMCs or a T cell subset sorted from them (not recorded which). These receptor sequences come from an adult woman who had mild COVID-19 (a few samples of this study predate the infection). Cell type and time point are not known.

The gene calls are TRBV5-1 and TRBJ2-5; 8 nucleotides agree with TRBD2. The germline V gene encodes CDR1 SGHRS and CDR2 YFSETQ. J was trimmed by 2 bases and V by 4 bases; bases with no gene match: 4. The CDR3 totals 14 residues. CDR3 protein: CASSIAGLQETQYF. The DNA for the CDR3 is TGCGCCAGCAGCATAGCGGGACTTCAAGAGACCCAGTACTTC.

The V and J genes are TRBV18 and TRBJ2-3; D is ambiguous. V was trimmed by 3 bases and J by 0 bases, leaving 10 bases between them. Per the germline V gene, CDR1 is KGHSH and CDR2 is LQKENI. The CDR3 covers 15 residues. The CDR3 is CASSPLVGSTDTQYF. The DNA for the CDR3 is TGTGCCAGCTCACCGCTGGTGGGCAGCACAGATACGCAGTATTTT.

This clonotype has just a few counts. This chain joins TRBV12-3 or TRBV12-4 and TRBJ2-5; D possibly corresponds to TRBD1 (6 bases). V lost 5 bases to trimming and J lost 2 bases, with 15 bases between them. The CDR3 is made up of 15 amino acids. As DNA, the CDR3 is TGTGCCAGCAGTCCCCACCCGGACAGACAAGAGACCCAGTACTTC. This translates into CASSPHPDRQETQYF.

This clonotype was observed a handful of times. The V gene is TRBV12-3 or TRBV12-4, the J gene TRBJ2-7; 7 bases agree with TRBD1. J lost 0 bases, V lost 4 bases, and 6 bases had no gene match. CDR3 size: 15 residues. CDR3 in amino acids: CASSSTGKGSYEQYF. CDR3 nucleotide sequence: TGTGCCAGCAGTTCGACAGGGAAGGGCTCCTACGAGCAGTACTTC.

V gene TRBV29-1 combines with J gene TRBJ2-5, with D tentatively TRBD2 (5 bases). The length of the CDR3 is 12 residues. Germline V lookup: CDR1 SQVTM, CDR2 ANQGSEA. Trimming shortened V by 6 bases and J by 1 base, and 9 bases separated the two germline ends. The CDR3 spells CSVRGIQETQYF. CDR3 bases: TGCAGCGTCCGGGGTATCCAAGAGACCCAGTACTTC.

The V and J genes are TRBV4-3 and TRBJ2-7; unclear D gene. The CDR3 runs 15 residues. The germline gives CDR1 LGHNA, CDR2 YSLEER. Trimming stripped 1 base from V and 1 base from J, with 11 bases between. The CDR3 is CASSQVRSESYEQYF. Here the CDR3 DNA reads TGCGCCAGCAGCCAAGTCCGATCCGAATCCTACGAGCAGTACTTC.

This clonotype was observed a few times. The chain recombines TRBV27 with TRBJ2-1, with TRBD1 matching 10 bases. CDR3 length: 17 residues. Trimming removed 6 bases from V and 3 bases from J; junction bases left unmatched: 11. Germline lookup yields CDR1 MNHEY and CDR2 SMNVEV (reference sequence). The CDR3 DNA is TGTGCCAGCAGCGAGACAGGGGGCTCACTATTCTACAATGAGCAGTTCTTC. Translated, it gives CASSETGGSLFYNEQFF.

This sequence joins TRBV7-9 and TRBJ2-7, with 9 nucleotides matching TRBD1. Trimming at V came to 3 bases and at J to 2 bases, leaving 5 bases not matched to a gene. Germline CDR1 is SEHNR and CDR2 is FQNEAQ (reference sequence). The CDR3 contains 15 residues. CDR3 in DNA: TGTGCCAGCAGCTTCTTCCGGGACAGGGCCTACGAGCAGTACTTC. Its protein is CASSFFRDRAYEQYF. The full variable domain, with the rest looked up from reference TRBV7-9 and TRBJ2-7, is DTGVSQNPRHKITKRGQNVTFRCDPISEHNRLYWYRQTLGQGPEFLTYFQNEAQLEKSRLLSDRFSAERPKGSFSTLEIQRTEQGDSAMYLCASSFFRDRAYEQYFGPGTRLTVT.

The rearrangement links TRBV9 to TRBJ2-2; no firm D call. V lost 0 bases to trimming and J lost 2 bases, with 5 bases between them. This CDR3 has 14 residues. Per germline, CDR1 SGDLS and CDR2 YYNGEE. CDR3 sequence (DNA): TGTGCCAGCAGCGTAGAAACAAACACCGGGGAGCTGTTTTTT. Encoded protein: CASSVETNTGELFF.

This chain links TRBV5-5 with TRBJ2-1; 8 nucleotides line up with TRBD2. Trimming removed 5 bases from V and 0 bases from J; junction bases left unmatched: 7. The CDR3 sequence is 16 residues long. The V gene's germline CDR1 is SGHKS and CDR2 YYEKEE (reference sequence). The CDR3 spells CASSTGRAFSYNEQFF. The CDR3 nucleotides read TGTGCCAGCAGTACCGGGAGGGCCTTCTCCTACAATGAGCAGTTCTTC.

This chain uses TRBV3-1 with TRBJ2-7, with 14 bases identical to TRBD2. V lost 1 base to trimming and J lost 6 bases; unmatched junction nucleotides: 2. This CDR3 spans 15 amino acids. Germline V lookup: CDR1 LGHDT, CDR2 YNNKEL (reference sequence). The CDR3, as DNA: TGTGCCAGCAGCCAAGCGGGACTAGCGGGAGTCGAGCAGTACTTC. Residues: CASSQAGLAGVEQYF.

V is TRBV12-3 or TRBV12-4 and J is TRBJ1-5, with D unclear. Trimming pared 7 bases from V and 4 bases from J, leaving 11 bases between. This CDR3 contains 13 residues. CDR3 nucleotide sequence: TGTGCCAGCACCCTGGCAGAAAATCAGCCCCAGCATTTT. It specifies CASTLAENQPQHF.

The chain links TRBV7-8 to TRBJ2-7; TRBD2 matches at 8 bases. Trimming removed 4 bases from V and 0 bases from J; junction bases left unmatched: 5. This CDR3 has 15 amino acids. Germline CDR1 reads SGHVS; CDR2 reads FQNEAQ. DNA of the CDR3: TGTGCCAGCAGCTCCCCGGGGGGGAGCTCCTACGAGCAGTACTTC. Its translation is CASSSPGGSSYEQYF.

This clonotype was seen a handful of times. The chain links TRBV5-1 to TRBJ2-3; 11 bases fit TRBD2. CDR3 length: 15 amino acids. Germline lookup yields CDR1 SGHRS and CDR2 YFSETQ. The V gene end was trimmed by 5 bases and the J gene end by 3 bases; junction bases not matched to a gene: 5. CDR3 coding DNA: TGCGCCAGCAGTAGCGGGGGGGCGAGTACAGATACGCAGTATTTT. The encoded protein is CASSSGGASTDTQYF.

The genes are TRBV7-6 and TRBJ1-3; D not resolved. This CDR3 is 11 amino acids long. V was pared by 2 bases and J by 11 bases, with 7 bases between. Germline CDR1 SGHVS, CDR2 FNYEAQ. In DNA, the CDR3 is TGTGCCAGCAGCTTACAAGGCTCCATATATTTT. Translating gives CASSLQGSIYF.

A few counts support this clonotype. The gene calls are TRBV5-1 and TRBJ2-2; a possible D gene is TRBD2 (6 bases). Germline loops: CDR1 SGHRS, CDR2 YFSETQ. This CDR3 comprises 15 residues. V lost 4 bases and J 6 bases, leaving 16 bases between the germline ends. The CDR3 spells CASSHEAGLAGELFF. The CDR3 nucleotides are TGCGCCAGCAGCCACGAGGCGGGGTTGGCCGGGGAGCTGTTTTTT.

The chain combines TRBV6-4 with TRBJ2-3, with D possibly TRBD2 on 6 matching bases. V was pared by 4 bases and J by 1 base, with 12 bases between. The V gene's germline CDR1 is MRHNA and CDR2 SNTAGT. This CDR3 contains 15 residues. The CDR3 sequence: CASSGLVGGTDTQYF. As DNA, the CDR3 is TGTGCCAGCAGTGGACTAGTTGGGGGCACAGATACGCAGTATTTT.

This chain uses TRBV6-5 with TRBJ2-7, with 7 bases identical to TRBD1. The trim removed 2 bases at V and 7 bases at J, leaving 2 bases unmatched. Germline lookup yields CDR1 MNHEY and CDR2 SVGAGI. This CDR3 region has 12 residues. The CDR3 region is CASSYGTAEQYF. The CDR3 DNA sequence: TGTGCCAGCAGTTACGGGACAGCTGAGCAGTACTTC.

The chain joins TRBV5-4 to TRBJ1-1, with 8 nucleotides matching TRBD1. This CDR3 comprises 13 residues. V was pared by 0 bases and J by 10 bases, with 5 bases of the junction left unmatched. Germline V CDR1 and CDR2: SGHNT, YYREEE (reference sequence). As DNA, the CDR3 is TGTGCCAGCAGCTTGGCAGGGGGCGATGGAGCTTTCTTT. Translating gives CASSLAGGDGAFF.

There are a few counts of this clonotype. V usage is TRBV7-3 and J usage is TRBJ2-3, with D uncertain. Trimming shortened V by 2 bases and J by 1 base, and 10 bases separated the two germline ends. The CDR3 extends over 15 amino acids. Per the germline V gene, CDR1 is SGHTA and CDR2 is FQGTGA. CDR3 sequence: CASSLQGWGTDTQYF. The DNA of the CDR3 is TGTGCCAGCAGCTTACAAGGGTGGGGCACAGATACGCAGTATTTT. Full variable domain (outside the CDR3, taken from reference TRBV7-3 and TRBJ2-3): GAGVSQTPSNKVTEKGKYVELRCDPISGHTALYWYRQSLGQGPEFLIYFQGTGAADDSGLPNDRFFAVRPEGSVSTLKIQRTERGDSAVYLCASSLQGWGTDTQYFGPGTRLTVL.

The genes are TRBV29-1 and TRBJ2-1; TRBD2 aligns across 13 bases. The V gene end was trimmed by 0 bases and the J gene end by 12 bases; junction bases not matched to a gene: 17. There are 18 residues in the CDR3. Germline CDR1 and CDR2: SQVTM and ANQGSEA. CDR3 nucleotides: TGCAGCGTTGAAGACCGCTCGATCGGACTAGCGGGAGTCAACGGGCAGTTCTTC. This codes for CSVEDRSIGLAGVNGQFF.

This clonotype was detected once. CDR3 sequence reads: CASSPTGPTEAFF. In DNA, the CDR3 is TGTGCCAGCAGTCCCACAGGGCCCACTGAAGCTTTCTTT. The chain has TRBV27 and TRBJ1-1; a weak D match, TRBD1 (6 bases). CDR1 MNHEY and CDR2 SMNVEV come from the germline V gene (reference sequence). The CDR3 is 13 amino acids. V was pared by 5 bases and J by 4 bases, with 11 bases between.

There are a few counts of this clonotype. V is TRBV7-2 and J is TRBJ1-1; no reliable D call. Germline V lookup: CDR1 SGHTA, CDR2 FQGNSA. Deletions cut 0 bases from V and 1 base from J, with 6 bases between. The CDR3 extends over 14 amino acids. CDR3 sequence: CASSLAGSNTEAFF. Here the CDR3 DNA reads TGTGCCAGCAGCTTAGCAGGCTCGAACACTGAAGCTTTCTTT. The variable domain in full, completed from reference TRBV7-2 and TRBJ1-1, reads GAGVSQSPSNKVTEKGKDVELRCDPISGHTALYWYRQSLGQGLEFLIYFQGNSAPDKSGLPSDRFSAERTGGSVSTLTIQRTQQEDSAVYLCASSLAGSNTEAFFGQGTRLTVV.

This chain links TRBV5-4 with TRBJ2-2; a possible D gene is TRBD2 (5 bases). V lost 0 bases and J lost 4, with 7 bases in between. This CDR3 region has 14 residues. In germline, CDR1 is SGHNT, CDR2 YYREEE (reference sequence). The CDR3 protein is CASSLERVTGELFF. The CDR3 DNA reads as TGTGCCAGCAGCTTGGAGAGGGTCACCGGGGAGCTGTTTTTT.

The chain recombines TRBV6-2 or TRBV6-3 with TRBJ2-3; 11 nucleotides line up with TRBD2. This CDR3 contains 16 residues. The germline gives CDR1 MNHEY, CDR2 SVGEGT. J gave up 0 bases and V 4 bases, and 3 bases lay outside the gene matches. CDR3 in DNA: TGTGCCAGCAGTTCCCGACTAGCGGGAAGCACAGATACGCAGTATTTT. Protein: CASSSRLAGSTDTQYF.

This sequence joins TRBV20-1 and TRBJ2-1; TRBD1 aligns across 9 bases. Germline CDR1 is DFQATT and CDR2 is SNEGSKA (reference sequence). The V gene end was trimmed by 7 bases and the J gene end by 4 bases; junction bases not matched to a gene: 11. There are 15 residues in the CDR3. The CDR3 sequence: CSGVERDRDYNEQFF. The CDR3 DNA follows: TGCAGTGGCGTCGAGAGGGACAGGGATTACAATGAGCAGTTCTTC.

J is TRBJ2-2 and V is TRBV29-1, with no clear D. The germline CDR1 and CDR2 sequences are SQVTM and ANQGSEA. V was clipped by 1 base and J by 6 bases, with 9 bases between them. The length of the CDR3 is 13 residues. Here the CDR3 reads CSVEVGGAGELFF. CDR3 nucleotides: TGCAGCGTTGAAGTAGGTGGCGCCGGGGAGCTGTTTTTT.

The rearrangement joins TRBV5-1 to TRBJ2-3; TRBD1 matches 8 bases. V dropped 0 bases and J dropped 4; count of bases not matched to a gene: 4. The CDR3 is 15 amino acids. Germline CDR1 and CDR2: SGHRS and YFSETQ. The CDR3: CASSLGQGNPDTQYF. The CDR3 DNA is TGCGCCAGCAGCTTGGGACAGGGGAATCCAGATACGCAGTATTTT.